Below, 18 T cell receptor beta chains from the same sample are listed, as sequenced in a study of blood T cell repertoires in COVID-19. Libraries were prepared by immunoSEQ multiplex PCR; TCRdb keeps only in-frame clonotypes and omits some of them. The sample yields some 200,000 clones, about 88% seen once. Sequencing input: peripheral blood. The receptor set was obtained from a man in his thirties or forties with active or convalescent COVID-19.

The chain employs TRBV27 and TRBJ2-7; 13 bases are a match to TRBD2. This CDR3 is 16 amino acids long. Germline V gives CDR1 MNHEY, CDR2 SMNVEV (reference sequence). V trimming: 5 bases; J trimming: 5 bases; junction bases outside the gene matches: 9. CDR3 in amino acids: CASSTSGRGWRDEQYF. Here the CDR3 DNA reads TGTGCCAGCAGTACTAGCGGGAGGGGTTGGAGGGACGAGCAGTACTTC.

This clone was recorded once. V and J are TRBV5-6 and TRBJ2-3, with 7 bases lining up with TRBD2. V gave up 4 bases and J gave up 5 bases; unmatched junction bases: 13. The germline V gene encodes CDR1 SGHDT and CDR2 YYEEEE. The CDR3 has 16 residues. The CDR3 sequence is CASSPGWGGRVDTQYF. The CDR3 bases are TGTGCCAGCAGCCCCGGGTGGGGCGGGAGAGTAGATACGCAGTATTTT.

The genes are TRBV6-2 or TRBV6-3 and TRBJ2-3; TRBD1 agrees at 9 bases. V gave up 5 bases and J gave up 6 bases; unmatched junction bases: 12. Germline assignment: CDR1 MNHEY and CDR2 SVGEGT. The CDR3 totals 16 residues. The CDR3: CASSNAGTGFVDTQYF. The CDR3 DNA sequence: TGTGCCAGCAGTAACGCCGGGACAGGGTTTGTGGATACGCAGTATTTT.

J is TRBJ2-5 and V is TRBV3-1 (or the pseudogene TRBV3-2); 14 positions match TRBD2. Germline-derived CDR1 and CDR2 are LGHDT and YNNKEL (reference sequence). The CDR3 contains 15 residues. Trimming cost V 1 base and J 5 bases; bases outside gene matches: 0. The CDR3, as DNA: TGTGCCAGCAGCCAAGGACTAGCGGGGGGGGAGACCCAGTACTTC. It translates to CASSQGLAGGETQYF.

This chain joins TRBV7-9 and TRBJ1-4; D perhaps matches TRBD1 (6 bases). CDR3 length: 16 amino acids. Between the trimmed V and J ends, which lost 5 bases and 7 bases, there was a span of 20 bases. Per the germline V gene, CDR1 is SEHNR and CDR2 is FQNEAQ (reference sequence). This CDR3 is CASSLRDNPSGEKLFF. For the CDR3, the DNA is TGTGCCAGCAGCCTCCGGGACAACCCGTCGGGTGAAAAACTGTTTTTT.

The chain is built from TRBV24-1 and TRBJ1-1, with D unclear. V lost 2 bases to trimming and J lost 1 base, with 10 bases between them. The CDR3 is 15 amino acids. Germline CDR1 and CDR2: KGHDR and SFDVKD. CDR3 in amino acids: CATSDSQQRNTEAFF. In nucleotides, the CDR3 is TGTGCCACCAGTGATTCCCAACAGAGGAACACTGAAGCTTTCTTT.

This chain connects TRBV7-9 to TRBJ1-2; 11 bases are shared with TRBD1. Germline V CDR1 and CDR2: SEHNR, FQNEAQ (reference sequence). The CDR3 sequence is 15 residues long. The J segment lost 6 bases and the V segment lost 5 bases, leaving 8 bases of the junction unmatched. The chain's CDR3 is CASSPSGTGGNGYTF. CDR3 nucleotides: TGTGCCAGCAGCCCGAGTGGGACAGGGGGAAATGGCTACACCTTC.

This chain uses TRBV7-9 with TRBJ1-4, with no clear D. Germline loops: CDR1 SEHNR, CDR2 FQNEAQ (reference sequence). The CDR3 runs to 13 residues. Trimming removed 5 bases at V and 7 bases at J, with 11 bases between. The CDR3 sequence is CASSKGAGEKLFF. The CDR3 nucleotides are TGTGCCAGCAGCAAGGGCGCGGGTGAAAAACTGTTTTTT.

The chain carries TRBV12-5 and TRBJ2-2; 14 nucleotides match TRBD2. The junction had 3 bases not matched to a gene; V was cut back by 4 bases and J by 5 bases. The CDR3 length is 16 residues. The germline V gene encodes CDR1 LGHNT and CDR2 FRNRAP. The CDR3 reads CASGSGTSGRTGELFF. As DNA, the CDR3 is TGTGCTAGTGGTTCCGGGACTAGCGGGAGAACCGGGGAGCTGTTTTTT.

This clone was recorded a few times. V usage is TRBV6-6 and J usage is TRBJ1-5; D unclear. V was clipped by 0 bases and J by 3 bases, with 6 bases between them. Germline-derived CDR1 and CDR2 are MNHNY and SVGAGI (reference sequence). This CDR3 has 14 amino acids. The CDR3 spells CASSYSEDNQPQHF. CDR3 coding DNA: TGTGCCAGCAGTTACTCAGAGGACAATCAGCCCCAGCATTTT.

The CDR3 loop reads CASKYPEASYNEQFF. The CDR3 DNA reads TGTGCCAGCAAATATCCGGAGGCCTCCTACAATGAGCAGTTCTTC. The genes are TRBV6-5 and TRBJ2-1; D possibly corresponds to TRBD2 (5 bases). Trimming cost V 7 bases and J 0 bases, with 13 bases left between them. Germline assignment: CDR1 MNHEY and CDR2 SVGAGI. This CDR3 is built from 15 residues.

The rearrangement links TRBV25-1 to TRBJ1-3; 9 nucleotides align to TRBD1. Per the germline V gene, CDR1 is MGHDK and CDR2 is SYGVNS. There are 15 residues in the CDR3. The junction had 11 bases not matched to a gene; V was cut back by 6 bases and J by 8 bases. The CDR3 loop reads CASRSPRTGVDTIYF. The CDR3 DNA is TGTGCCAGCAGATCCCCCCGGACAGGGGTGGACACCATATATTTT. Filled out from reference TRBV25-1 and TRBJ1-3, the complete variable domain reads EADIYQTPRYLVIGTGKKITLECSQTMGHDKMYWYQQDPGMELHLIHYSYGVNSTEKGDLSSESTVSRIRTEHFPLTLESARPSHTSQYLCASRSPRTGVDTIYFGEGSWLTVV.

This clone has only one observation. The chain couples TRBV3-1 (or the pseudogene TRBV3-2) to TRBJ1-6; D is unclear. Germline V gene sequence: CDR1 LGHDT, CDR2 YNNKEL (reference sequence). V lost 5 bases, J lost 5 bases, and 13 bases lay in between. The CDR3 extends over 15 amino acids. CDR3 in amino acids: CASSGGGRNNSPLHF. The CDR3 nucleotides are TGTGCCAGCAGCGGAGGTGGAAGAAATAATTCACCCCTCCACTTT.

A note on this clone: Distinct nucleotide sequences in the sample also encode this CDR3. The chain joins TRBV28 to TRBJ1-2; D is uncertain. Per germline, CDR1 MDHEN and CDR2 SYDVKM. The CDR3 contains 11 residues. V lost 6 bases and J lost 5, with 7 bases in between. The CDR3 reads CASSPGYGYTF. Here the CDR3 DNA reads TGTGCCAGCAGCCCCGGGTATGGCTACACCTTC.

V and J are TRBV3-1 (or the pseudogene TRBV3-2) and TRBJ1-2; D perhaps matches TRBD1 (5 bases). Looked up from germline, CDR1 is LGHDT and CDR2 is YNNKEL (reference sequence). V dropped 4 bases and J dropped 10 bases, with 16 bases sitting between them. The CDR3 sequence is 13 residues long. In DNA, the CDR3 is TGTGCCAGCAGCCTAAGTGCGGGGGGAAACTACACCTTC. The encoded protein is CASSLSAGGNYTF.

The chain links TRBV5-4 to TRBJ2-7; 10 bases fit TRBD2. Unmatched junction bases numbered 13, after V lost 3 bases and J lost 1 base. Germline assignment: CDR1 SGHNT and CDR2 YYREEE (reference sequence). The CDR3 runs 18 residues. The CDR3 reads CASSSLSLGLAASYEQYF. The CDR3 coding sequence is TGTGCCAGCAGCTCCCTCAGCCTAGGACTAGCGGCGTCCTACGAGCAGTACTTC.

This clone was detected only a few times. The V and J genes are TRBV27 and TRBJ2-1, with 10 nucleotides matching TRBD2. The V gene end was trimmed by 0 bases and the J gene end by 3 bases; junction bases not matched to a gene: 20. Germline loops: CDR1 MNHEY, CDR2 SMNVEV (reference sequence). The length of the CDR3 is 22 residues. Written as DNA, the CDR3 is TGTGCCAGCAGTTTATCCCCTACGGGGGGGCGAAGACTAGCGGGCCACTACAATGAGCAGTTCTTC. Its protein product is CASSLSPTGGRRLAGHYNEQFF.

This chain uses TRBV5-1 with TRBJ2-7; tentatively, D is TRBD2 (6 bases). V was pared by 4 bases and J by 2 bases, with 10 bases between. Germline CDR1 is SGHRS and CDR2 is YFSETQ. This CDR3 region has 13 residues. CDR3: CASSETGAYEQYV. CDR3 DNA: TGCGCCAGCAGCGAGACGGGGGCCTACGAGCAGTACGTC.